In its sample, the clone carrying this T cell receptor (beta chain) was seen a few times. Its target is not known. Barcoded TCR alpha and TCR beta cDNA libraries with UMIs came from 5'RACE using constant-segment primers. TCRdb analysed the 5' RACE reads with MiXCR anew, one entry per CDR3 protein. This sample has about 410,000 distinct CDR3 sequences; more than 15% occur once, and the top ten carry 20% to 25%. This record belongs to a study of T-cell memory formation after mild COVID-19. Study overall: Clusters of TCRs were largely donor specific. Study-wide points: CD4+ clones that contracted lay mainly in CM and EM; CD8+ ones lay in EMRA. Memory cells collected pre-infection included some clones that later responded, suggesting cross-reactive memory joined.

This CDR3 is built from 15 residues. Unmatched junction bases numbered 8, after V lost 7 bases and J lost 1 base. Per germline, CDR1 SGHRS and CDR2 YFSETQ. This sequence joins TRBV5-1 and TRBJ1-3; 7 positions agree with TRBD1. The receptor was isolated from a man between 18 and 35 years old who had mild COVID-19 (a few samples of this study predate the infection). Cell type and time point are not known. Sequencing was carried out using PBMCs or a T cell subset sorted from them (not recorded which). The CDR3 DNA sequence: TGCGCCAGCGCGGAAACAGGGGATTCTGGAAACACCATATATTTT. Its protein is CASAETGDSGNTIYF.